The 4 T cell receptor beta chains reported below all come from one sample, sequenced in a study of blood T cell repertoires in COVID-19. Using immunoSEQ multiplex PCR, the repertoire was profiled, and TCRdb retains in-frame clones only, with some absent. The table has about 400,000 clones, 88% seen once. The sequencing sample was made of PBMCs or T cells enriched from blood (not recorded which). These receptor sequences come from a woman aged 40 to 50 with acute COVID-19.

This clone was seen once. The rearrangement links TRBV9 to TRBJ2-2; a weak D match, TRBD1 (5 bases). Deletions cut 5 bases from V and 3 bases from J, with 17 bases between. Looked up from germline, CDR1 is SGDLS and CDR2 is YYNGEE. CDR3 length equals 16 residues. This CDR3 is CASSFSIGADTGELFF. The CDR3 DNA is TGTGCCAGCAGTTTTAGCATAGGGGCAGACACCGGGGAGCTGTTTTTT.

This chain uses TRBV4-2 with TRBJ2-1; TRBD2 matches at 10 bases. The CDR3 consists of 15 residues. Germline lookup yields CDR1 LGHNA and CDR2 YNFKEQ. Trimming cost V 0 bases and J 6 bases; bases outside gene matches: 2. The CDR3 loop reads CASSQEAGGLNEQFF. In nucleotides, the CDR3 is TGTGCCAGCAGCCAAGAAGCGGGGGGGCTCAATGAGCAGTTCTTC.

This sequence joins TRBV5-1 and TRBJ2-3; TRBD2 matches at 12 bases. This CDR3 has 16 residues. The germline V gene has CDR1 SGHRS and CDR2 YFSETQ. V gave up 4 bases and J gave up 0 bases; unmatched junction bases: 3. The CDR3 region is CASSEGTSGSTDTQYF. In DNA, the CDR3 is TGCGCCAGCAGCGAAGGGACTAGCGGGAGCACAGATACGCAGTATTTT.

This clone appeared once. The chain joins TRBV6-5 to TRBJ2-7, with 8 bases identical to TRBD1. The germline gives CDR1 MNHEY, CDR2 SVGAGI. The V segment lost 6 bases and the J segment 3 bases; nucleotides outside the gene matches: 10. This CDR3 comprises 15 residues. The CDR3 nucleotides are TGTGCCAGCAGCCAAATAATGGGACAGGTCTACGAGCAGTACTTC. Its protein is CASSQIMGQVYEQYF.